What follows are 24 T cell receptor beta chains derived from one specimen sequenced in a study of blood T cell repertoires in COVID-19. Produced via immunoSEQ multiplex PCR; TCRdb's table is partial and in-frame only. The repertoire has fewer than 250,000 clones, over 75% of them found once; the top ten carry 7% to 8.5%. The sequencing input was PBMCs or T cells enriched from blood (not recorded which). Source of these receptors: a man aged 30 to 39 in a cohort exposed to, infected with or recovered from COVID-19 (not recorded which).

This chain links TRBV27 with TRBJ2-7; D is possibly TRBD2 (6 bases). This CDR3 has 15 amino acids. Per germline, CDR1 MNHEY and CDR2 SMNVEV (reference sequence). With 0 bases removed from V and 3 bases from J, the gap between germline ends came to 12 bases. The CDR3 loop reads CASSLSPGGVYEQYF. In DNA, the CDR3 is TGTGCCAGCAGTTTATCACCCGGGGGAGTCTACGAGCAGTACTTC.

V usage is TRBV6-5 and J usage is TRBJ1-1; the match to TRBD1 covers 11 bases. Trimming cost V 6 bases and J 7 bases; bases outside gene matches: 7. The CDR3 covers 14 residues. Looked up from germline, CDR1 is MNHEY and CDR2 is SVGAGI. CDR3 in amino acids: CASRRDRGAVEAFF. In DNA form, the CDR3 reads TGTGCCAGCAGGAGGGACAGGGGGGCGGTTGAAGCTTTCTTT.

The V gene is TRBV6-5, the J gene TRBJ1-5; the D gene is possibly TRBD1 (5 bases). In germline, CDR1 is MNHEY, CDR2 SVGAGI. CDR3 length: 14 amino acids. Trimming pared 6 bases from V and 4 bases from J, leaving 13 bases between. This CDR3 is CASSQGEENQPQHF. The CDR3 region has the DNA TGTGCCAGCAGCCAGGGTGAGGAAAATCAGCCCCAGCATTTT.

The chain recombines TRBV27 with TRBJ2-1; 12 positions agree with TRBD2. Looked up from germline, CDR1 is MNHEY and CDR2 is SMNVEV (reference sequence). V was pared by 5 bases and J by 7 bases, with 9 bases of the junction left unmatched. This CDR3 contains 16 residues. The chain's CDR3 is CASSRLMTSGSNEQFF. The DNA for the CDR3 is TGTGCCAGCAGTAGACTCATGACTAGCGGGAGTAATGAGCAGTTCTTC.

V usage is TRBV3-1 (or the pseudogene TRBV3-2) and J usage is TRBJ2-3; D call uncertain. Trimming took 1 base from V and 1 from J, leaving 15 bases between them. CDR3 length: 17 amino acids. Germline V gene sequence: CDR1 LGHDT, CDR2 YNNKEL (reference sequence). The CDR3 is CASSQAFQTRRTDTQYF. CDR3 bases: TGTGCCAGCAGCCAAGCTTTCCAGACTCGCCGCACAGATACGCAGTATTTT.

The chain combines TRBV4-3 with TRBJ2-5; TRBD1 matches at 7 bases. V shed 2 bases, J shed 2 bases, and the junction held 2 bases outside the gene matches. Germline CDR1 reads LGHNA; CDR2 reads YSLEER. The CDR3 loop spans 14 amino acids. The CDR3 region is CASSQRGRQETQYF. Written as DNA, the CDR3 is TGCGCCAGCAGCCAAAGGGGGCGGCAAGAGACCCAGTACTTC.

The chain combines TRBV5-1 with TRBJ1-1, with TRBD1 matching over 12 bases. Trimming removed 4 bases from V and 4 bases from J; junction bases left unmatched: 5. The CDR3 has 15 amino acids. Germline CDR1 and CDR2: SGHRS and YFSETQ. Written as DNA, the CDR3 is TGCGCCAGCAGCGCGGGACAGGGGGCAGTCACTGAAGCTTTCTTT. Its protein product is CASSAGQGAVTEAFF.

The J gene is TRBJ1-2, the V gene TRBV25-1, with D possibly TRBD1 on 6 matching bases. This CDR3 region has 15 residues. Trimming removed 2 bases at V and 4 bases at J, with 14 bases between. CDR1 is MGHDK and CDR2 is SYGVNS in the germline V gene. The CDR3 DNA reads as TGTGCCAGCAGTGAAGGACAGCCCTTGTTCTATGGCTACACCTTC. This sequence encodes CASSEGQPLFYGYTF.

V usage is TRBV18 and J usage is TRBJ1-2; TRBD1 agrees at 11 bases. Germline values: CDR1 KGHSH, CDR2 LQKENI. The CDR3 is made up of 15 amino acids. V trimming: 3 bases; J trimming: 8 bases; junction bases outside the gene matches: 8. The CDR3 spells CASSPGTGGAYGYTF. CDR3 in DNA: TGTGCCAGCTCACCTGGGACAGGGGGGGCATACGGCTACACCTTC.

This chain links TRBV10-3 with TRBJ1-2, with TRBD1 as a possible D gene (6 bases). V was pared by 4 bases and J by 1 base, with 13 bases between. This CDR3 is 15 amino acids long. CDR1 ENHRY and CDR2 SYGVKD come from the germline V gene. CDR3 sequence (DNA): TGTGCCATCAGTGGACCAGGGGCGGTTAACTATGGCTACACCTTC. Protein sequence: CAISGPGAVNYGYTF.

J is TRBJ1-3 and V is TRBV6-5; D may be TRBD1 (5 bases). The CDR3 length is 15 residues. Trimming removed 5 bases at V and 0 bases at J, with 11 bases between. Germline assignment: CDR1 MNHEY and CDR2 SVGAGI. The CDR3 spells CASSRGGSSGNTIYF. The CDR3 DNA reads as TGTGCCAGCAGTCGGGGGGGGAGCTCTGGAAACACCATATATTTT.

This chain joins TRBV18 and TRBJ2-7; 8 bases agree with TRBD2. The junction had 7 bases not matched to a gene; V was cut back by 0 bases and J by 6 bases. Germline-derived CDR1 and CDR2 are KGHSH and LQKENI. The CDR3 spans 15 residues. The CDR3 loop is CASSPPSGSGGEQYF. The CDR3 coding sequence is TGTGCCAGCTCACCACCGAGCGGGAGTGGGGGCGAGCAGTACTTC.

V is TRBV5-4 and J is TRBJ1-2, with a possible D match to TRBD1 (6 bases). V lost 0 bases to trimming and J lost 4 bases, with 13 bases between them. Germline CDR1 and CDR2: SGHNT and YYREEE (reference sequence). The CDR3 runs 15 residues. CDR3 DNA: TGTGCCAGCAGCTTGGGGACAGACGTTTCCTATGGCTACACCTTC. It translates to CASSLGTDVSYGYTF.

This clone was counted between two and nine times. The V and J genes are TRBV19 and TRBJ1-5; D might be TRBD1 (5 bases). CDR1 and CDR2 from the germline V gene are LNHDA and SQIVND (reference sequence). V gave up 0 bases and J gave up 1 base, with 7 bases separating them. CDR3 length: 15 residues. In DNA, the CDR3 is TGTGCCAGTAGTATAGAGGGGCTCAGCAATCAGCCCCAGCATTTT. Its protein is CASSIEGLSNQPQHF. The complete variable domain, with remaining parts taken from reference TRBV19 and TRBJ1-5, reads DGGITQSPKYLFRKEGQNVTLSCEQNLNHDAMYWYRQDPGQGLRLIYYSQIVNDFQKGDIAEGYSVSREKKESFPLTVTSAQKNPTAFYLCASSIEGLSNQPQHFGDGTRLSIL.

The chain carries TRBV5-1 and TRBJ1-1, with D perhaps matching TRBD1 (5 bases). CDR3 length: 14 residues. Trimming pared 4 bases from V and 1 base from J, leaving 11 bases between. Germline values: CDR1 SGHRS, CDR2 YFSETQ. In DNA, the CDR3 is TGCGCCAGCAGCGGAGATGGACAGAACACTGAAGCTTTCTTT. Translation gives CASSGDGQNTEAFF.

The rearrangement links TRBV7-9 to TRBJ2-5; TRBD2 aligns across 9 bases. The CDR3 sequence is 17 residues long. Looked up from germline, CDR1 is SEHNR and CDR2 is FQNEAQ (reference sequence). The V gene end was trimmed by 6 bases and the J gene end by 5 bases; junction bases not matched to a gene: 16. CDR3 DNA sequence: TGTGCCAGCAGTCCAAGGCCGGCTAGCGGGATGGGGGAGACCCAGTACTTC. Protein sequence: CASSPRPASGMGETQYF.

This clone was recorded only once. The chain employs TRBV19 and TRBJ2-3; 7 bases match TRBD1. There are 16 residues in the CDR3. Germline lookup yields CDR1 LNHDA and CDR2 SQIVND (reference sequence). With V trimmed by 5 bases and J by 5 bases, 13 bases remained unmatched. The CDR3 loop is CASSPRDSRRVDTQYF. CDR3 in DNA: TGTGCCAGTAGTCCTCGGGACAGTCGGCGGGTAGATACGCAGTATTTT.

The chain is built from TRBV7-9 and TRBJ1-4, with 8 bases that match TRBD1. The CDR3 has 16 amino acids. After removal of 5 bases from V and 8 bases from J, the junction contained 13 bases not matched to a gene. The germline V gene encodes CDR1 SEHNR and CDR2 FQNEAQ (reference sequence). The CDR3 is CASSTRSTGEGEKLFF. DNA of the CDR3: TGTGCCAGCAGCACCCGATCGACAGGGGAGGGGGAAAAACTGTTTTTT. The entire variable domain, with the rest obtained from reference TRBV7-9 and TRBJ1-4, is as follows: DTGVSQNPRHKITKRGQNVTFRCDPISEHNRLYWYRQTLGQGPEFLTYFQNEAQLEKSRLLSDRFSAERPKGSFSTLEIQRTEQGDSAMYLCASSTRSTGEGEKLFFGSGTQLSVL.

The rearrangement joins TRBV19 to TRBJ1-6; no reliable D call. Germline CDR1 and CDR2: LNHDA and SQIVND (reference sequence). V gave up 3 bases and J gave up 4 bases, with 7 bases separating them. This CDR3 comprises 14 residues. CDR3 in amino acids: CASSMAQYNSPLHF. CDR3 nucleotides: TGTGCCAGTAGTATGGCCCAGTATAATTCACCCCTCCACTTT.

The V gene is TRBV4-1, the J gene TRBJ1-2; no clear D. CDR3 size: 14 residues. V was clipped by 0 bases and J by 7 bases, with 12 bases between them. The germline CDR1 and CDR2 sequences are MGHRA and YSYEKL. Written as DNA, the CDR3 is TGCGCCAGCAGCCAAGACTCAGTCATCTCTGGCTACACCTTC. The encoded protein is CASSQDSVISGYTF.

The V gene is TRBV6-1, the J gene TRBJ1-1, with D unresolved. Trimming left V 2 bases short and J 7 bases short, with 11 bases between. The CDR3 has 13 residues. The germline V gene has CDR1 MNHNS and CDR2 SASEGT. CDR3 in amino acids: CASSERRNGEAFF. In DNA, the CDR3 is TGTGCCAGCAGTGAAAGGAGGAATGGTGAAGCTTTCTTT.

The rearrangement joins TRBV19 to TRBJ1-1, with TRBD1 matching 8 bases. V gave up 5 bases and J gave up 0 bases; unmatched junction bases: 2. Germline V gene sequence: CDR1 LNHDA, CDR2 SQIVND (reference sequence). The CDR3 consists of 14 residues. The CDR3 sequence is CASSDRGLNTEAFF. CDR3 nucleotides: TGTGCCAGTAGTGACAGGGGCCTGAACACTGAAGCTTTCTTT.

This chain links TRBV4-3 with TRBJ2-1; no reliable D call. V dropped 1 base and J dropped 10 bases, with 11 bases sitting between them. The CDR3 loop spans 13 amino acids. Per germline, CDR1 LGHNA and CDR2 YSLEER. For the CDR3, the DNA is TGCGCCAGCAGCCAAGTCCCAGGCCCCGAGCAGTTCTTC. Residues: CASSQVPGPEQFF.

This sequence joins TRBV29-1 and TRBJ1-4, with a possible D match to TRBD1 (6 bases). Per the germline V gene, CDR1 is SQVTM and CDR2 is ANQGSEA. Trimming left V 3 bases short and J 2 bases short, with 10 bases between. This CDR3 region has 14 residues. As DNA, the CDR3 is TGCAGCGTTGAGATGGGGGCTACTAATGAAAAACTGTTTTTT. This encodes CSVEMGATNEKLFF.